This is a list of T cell receptor beta chains from one sample in a study of beta chain features in type 1 diabetes. The assay was immunoSEQ multiplex PCR, and TCRdb's table has in-frame clones only and misses some. The sample records 300,000 to 400,000 clones, roughly a tenth being singletons. The sequencing sample was made of central memory CD4+ T cells from blood. These receptors came from a man aged 25 to 40 with type 1 diabetes. Both conserved end residues are part of each CDR3. Each record gives: clone size, J gene, V gene, D gene, CDR3 DNA, CDR3 protein. D genes are given only for firm matches. Rows give clone size only sometimes, using once, few, many, or a class for an expanded clone.

>.|TRBJ1-1|TRBV18|.
TGTGCCAGCTCAGCGGACGGGCGGAGCACTGAAGCTTTCTTT
CASSADGRSTEAFF
>many|TRBJ1-6|TRBV28|.
TGTGCCAGCCACCAGTCCCCCTATAATTCACCCCTCCACTTT
CASHQSPYNSPLHF
>.|TRBJ1-6|TRBV9|TRBD1
TGTGCCAGCAGCTCCACCCAGGGGGATTCACCCCTCCACTTT
CASSSTQGDSPLHF
>.|TRBJ1-5|TRBV28|TRBD1
TGTGCCAGCAGTTTATGGGACAGGGCGAATCAGCCCCAGCATTTT
CASSLWDRANQPQHF
>few|TRBJ1-2|TRBV28|TRBD1
TGTGCCAGCAGCCGCATCGGGACAGGGGGAGGCTACACCTTC
CASSRIGTGGGYTF
>few|TRBJ2-3|TRBV7-2|.
TGTGCCAGCAGCTTACACGGGTCAGATACGCAGTATTTT
CASSLHGSDTQYF
>.|TRBJ2-3|TRBV11-2|.
TGTGCCAGCAGCTTGGATACGCAGTATTTT
CASSLDTQYF
>.|TRBJ2-7|TRBV28|TRBD2
TGTGCCAGCAGTTTACTTGGGGACTATAAAACCCTCTACGAGCAGTACTTC
CASSLLGDYKTLYEQYF
>.|TRBJ2-1|TRBV6-5|TRBD1
TGTGCCAGCAGTTACGCGGGACAGGGGGCGGTGAATGAGCAGTTCTTC
CASSYAGQGAVNEQFF
>few|TRBJ2-5|TRBV7-7|.
TGTGCTAGCAGCCTAGGGGGGAGCGAGGGGACCCAGTACTTC
CASSLGGSEGTQYF
>few|TRBJ2-2|TRBV6-6|TRBD2
TGTGCCAGCAGGATGGGACTAGCGGACACCGGGGAGCTGTTTTTT
CASRMGLADTGELFF
>.|TRBJ2-2|TRBV5-1|.
TGCGCCAGCAGCTTGGCGGTAGCCGGGGAGCTGTTTTTT
CASSLAVAGELFF
>few|TRBJ2-7|TRBV30|.
TGTGCCTGGAGGCTCAGGGGCGAGCAGTACTTC
CAWRLRGEQYF
>once|TRBJ1-6|TRBV7-9|.
TGTGCCAGCAGCTGGGGAGGGGGGCTAATTTCACCCCTCCACTTT
CASSWGGGLISPLHF
>few|TRBJ2-7|TRBV28|TRBD1
TGTGCCAGCAGTCCTGGACAGGGCCTCTCCTACGAGCAGTACTTC
CASSPGQGLSYEQYF
>.|TRBJ2-7|TRBV7-6|.
TGTGCCAGCAGCGAGGTCGACTACGAGCAGTACTTC
CASSEVDYEQYF
>few|TRBJ2-3|TRBV5-6|.
TGTGCCAGCAGCTTGGGTCCGTCGAGCACAGATACGCAGTATTTT
CASSLGPSSTDTQYF
>few|TRBJ2-1|TRBV9|.
TGTGCCAGCAGCGTAGACAGCAATGAGCAGTTCTTC
CASSVDSNEQFF
>few|TRBJ1-4|TRBV27|.
TGTGCCAGCAGTCCGACGCCGGGCGAAAAACTGTTTTTT
CASSPTPGEKLFF
>.|TRBJ2-2|TRBV11-2|.
TGTGCCAGCAGCTTAATGGGCTCGAACACCGGGGAGCTGTTTTTT
CASSLMGSNTGELFF
>many|TRBJ2-7|TRBV29-1|.
TGCAGCGTTGGAGGGGGGGCTTACGAGCAGTACTTC
CSVGGGAYEQYF
>few|TRBJ1-4|TRBV6-6|.
TGTGCCAGCAGTTCCCAGGGGTCGGCTAATGAAAAACTGTTTTTT
CASSSQGSANEKLFF
>.|TRBJ2-7|TRBV28|.
TGTGCCAGCAGTCAGGACACCTACGAGCAGTACTTC
CASSQDTYEQYF
>.|TRBJ1-6|TRBV18|.
TGTGCCAGCTCACGCTTACAGGAGAATAATTCACCCCTCCACTTT
CASSRLQENNSPLHF
>few|TRBJ2-3|TRBV5-4|.
TGTGCCAGCAGCTTGGATTCCGGGACCGAAGGCACAGATACGCAGTATTTT
CASSLDSGTEGTDTQYF
>.|TRBJ2-7|TRBV29-1|TRBD1
TGCAGCGTTGGGGACAGAGAAACCGGTGAGCAGTACTTC
CSVGDRETGEQYF
>few|TRBJ2-1|TRBV6-1|.
TGTGCCAGCAGTGAAGTAGCAGGGTACAATGAGCAGTTCTTC
CASSEVAGYNEQFF
>few|TRBJ1-5|TRBV29-1|.
TGCAGCGTTGGCCCAGGGGCACATCAGCCCCAGCATTTT
CSVGPGAHQPQHF
>.|TRBJ2-7|TRBV6-1|TRBD1
TGTGCCAGCAGCCCGGGACAGGTTTACGAGCAGTACTTC
CASSPGQVYEQYF
>.|TRBJ1-4|TRBV27|.
TGTGCCAGCAGTTCAAGGGGCTCTAATGAAAAACTGTTTTTT
CASSSRGSNEKLFF
>.|TRBJ1-5|TRBV6-6|.
TGTGCCAGCAGTTGGAGCAATCAGCCCCAGCATTTT
CASSWSNQPQHF
>few|TRBJ2-1|TRBV6-5|.
TGTGCCAGCATCCAGTTCAGTAACAATGAGCAGTTCTTC
CASIQFSNNEQFF
>.|TRBJ1-1|TRBV5-6|TRBD1
TGTGCCAGCAGTTCTCCCAGGTATCAGGGGGAAGGCGACACTGAAGCTTTCTTT
CASSSPRYQGEGDTEAFF
>.|TRBJ1-6|TRBV28|TRBD1
TGTGCCAGCAGTTGGGGACAGGGACGTAATTCACCCCTCCACTTT
CASSWGQGRNSPLHF
>.|TRBJ2-2|TRBV4-3|.
TGCGCCAGCAGCCACCTCACCGGGGAGCTGTTTTTT
CASSHLTGELFF
>.|TRBJ1-4|TRBV18|.
TGTGCCAGCTCACCCCGGGATCCACGGGGGGCGGATGAAAAACTGTTTTTT
CASSPRDPRGADEKLFF
>few|TRBJ2-3|TRBV28|.
TGTGCCAGCAGTACCCGGGACCGGGGGGATACGCAGTATTTT
CASSTRDRGDTQYF
>once|TRBJ2-3|TRBV9|.
TGTGCCAGCAGCGTAGCCGGCAGCCGCACAGATACGCAGTATTTT
CASSVAGSRTDTQYF
>.|TRBJ1-5|TRBV7-9|TRBD1
TGTGCCAGCAGCTATACAGGGGGGAGCAATCAGCCCCAGCATTTT
CASSYTGGSNQPQHF
>few|TRBJ2-5|TRBV6-5|TRBD2
TGTGCCAGCAGCACCGGGACTAGCGGCCCGGAGACCCAGTACTTC
CASSTGTSGPETQYF
>few|TRBJ1-6|TRBV4-3|.
TGCGCCAGCAGCCAAGATCGGCAGGGTAATTCACCCCTCCACTTT
CASSQDRQGNSPLHF
>.|TRBJ2-3|TRBV29-1|.
TGCAGCACCACCCCCGGGAGAGCAGATACGCAGTATTTT
CSTTPGRADTQYF
>.|TRBJ1-2|TRBV5-1|.
TGCGCCAGCAGCTTGATCCCGGGCAGCACCTATGGCTACACCTTC
CASSLIPGSTYGYTF
>few|TRBJ2-3|TRBV11-2|.
TGTGCCAGCACTGCCCAGGGAATTGGAGATACGCAGTATTTT
CASTAQGIGDTQYF
>few|TRBJ2-1|TRBV6-5|.
TGTGCCAGCAGTTACTCGTCGGGGGCAATCAATGAGCAGTTCTTC
CASSYSSGAINEQFF
>.|TRBJ2-2|TRBV2|TRBD1
TGTGCCAGCAGCTGGGGACAGGGGGACACCGGGGAGCTGTTTTTT
CASSWGQGDTGELFF
>.|TRBJ1-6|TRBV7-9|.
TGTGCCAGCAGCTTAAGGGCAGGGGAGAATTCACCCCTCCACTTT
CASSLRAGENSPLHF
>.|TRBJ1-1|TRBV4-3|.
TGCGCCAGCAGCCAAGGGATACGGAACACTGAAGCTTTCTTT
CASSQGIRNTEAFF
>few|TRBJ2-3|TRBV11-3|.
TGTGCCAGCAGCGGCCGGACAGATACGCAGTATTTT
CASSGRTDTQYF
>few|TRBJ1-3|TRBV6-6|.
TGTGCCAGCACCCGGGCTTCAGACACCATATATTTT
CASTRASDTIYF
>.|TRBJ1-5|TRBV30|.
TGTGCCTGGAGTTTTGGGGGCAATCAGCCCCAGCATTTT
CAWSFGGNQPQHF
>few|TRBJ1-4|TRBV4-3|TRBD1
TGCGCCAGCAGCCAAAACCGAGACAGGGGCCCTAATGAAAAACTGTTTTTT
CASSQNRDRGPNEKLFF
>many|TRBJ2-7|TRBV5-6|.
TGTGCCAGCAGCTTTGAGGGACGGACAACTTTC
CASSFEGRTTF
>few|TRBJ2-2|TRBV12-2|.
TGTGGATCCACGGGGGGATCGAACACCGGGGAGCTGTTTTTT
CGSTGGSNTGELFF
>.|TRBJ2-4|TRBV2|.
TGTGCCAGCAGTGACTCGACAGACTTAGCCAAAAACATTCAGTACTTC
CASSDSTDLAKNIQYF